The rows below give T cell receptor beta chains drawn from one sample of a study of immune characterization of retroperitoneal liposarcoma. TCRdb redid the calling of the PCR reads with MiXCR, one entry per CDR3 protein. The table lists under 13,000 distinct CDR3 sequences, about 30% of them singletons. The sequencing input was tumor tissue. All receptors come from a male donor with retroperitoneal liposarcoma. Each CDR3 is given with its conserved first and last residue. Fields, in order: V gene, clone size, D gene, J gene, CDR3 protein, CDR3 DNA. D genes are given only for firm matches. Size values are once, few and many counts, or a class for expanded clones, and some rows have none.

TRBV7-2	NA	NA	TRBJ1-1	CASSLLGGNTEAFF	TGTGCCAGCAGCTTATTAGGCGGAAACACTGAAGCTTTCTTT
TRBV11-2	NA	TRBD2	TRBJ2-1	CASSLGTSGTYEQFF	TGTGCCAGCAGCTTAGGGACTAGCGGAACCTACGAGCAGTTCTTC
TRBV11-3	NA	NA	TRBJ1-6	CASSLTVAYKQYF	TGTGCCAGCAGCTTAACAGTGGCCTACAAGCAGTACTTT
TRBV6-1	NA	NA	TRBJ2-3	CASSTGDLTDTQYF	TGTGCCAGCAGTACGGGGGATTTGACAGATACGCAGTATTTT
TRBV7-6	NA	NA	TRBJ2-1	CASSLGLTLGARNEQFF	TGTGCCAGCAGCTTAGGTTTGACTCTCGGGGCAAGGAATGAGCAGTTCTTC
TRBV11-3	NA	TRBD1	TRBJ2-7	CASSLQGADYEQYF	TGTGCCAGCAGCCTCCAGGGGGCCGACTACGAGCAGTACTTC
TRBV7-9	many	TRBD2	TRBJ2-1	CASSLGGSRYYEQFF	TGTGCCAGCAGCTTAGGCGGGAGCCGGTACTACGAGCAGTTCTTC
TRBV7-9	many	TRBD1	TRBJ2-1	CASSLAGTGRQETQFF	TGTGCCAGCAGCTTAGCCGGGACAGGGCGCCAAGAGACCCAGTTCTTC
TRBV24-1	NA	TRBD1	TRBJ2-1	CATSDTRTGGAETQFF	TGTGCCACCAGTGATACTCGGACAGGGGGCGCGGAGACCCAGTTCTTC
TRBV12-3/TRBV12-4	many	NA	TRBJ2-1	CASSLEGAEQFF	TGTGCCAGCAGTTTAGAAGGAGCGGAGCAGTTCTTC
TRBV5-1	NA	TRBD1	TRBJ2-1	CASSLGPGQGISYEQFF	TGCGCCAGCAGCTTGGGCCCGGGACAGGGAATTTCCTACGAGCAGTTCTTC
TRBV10-2	NA	NA	TRBJ1-2	CASMGTDRSYGYTF	TGCGCCAGCATGGGGACGGACCGTTCCTATGGCTACACCTTC
TRBV12-3/TRBV12-4	few	NA	TRBJ2-7	CASRPSDRPYEQYF	TGTGCCAGCAGACCTTCGGACAGACCCTACGAGCAGTACTTC
TRBV6-6	NA	TRBD2	TRBJ2-3	CASRDWSGVTDTQYF	TGTGCCAGCAGGGACTGGAGCGGGGTCACAGATACGCAGTATTTT
TRBV7-2	NA	TRBD2	TRBJ2-7	CASSSPPSGRTYNEQYF	TGTGCCAGCAGCTCGCCACCGAGCGGGAGGACCTACAATGAGCAGTACTTC
TRBV6-8	NA	TRBD2	TRBJ2-7	CASTRVGEGSNEQYF	TGTGCCAGCACAAGGGTTGGGGAGGGCTCCAATGAGCAGTACTTC
TRBV11-2	NA	TRBD1	TRBJ2-7	CASSSDRGNSYEQYF	TGTGCCAGCAGCTCGGACAGGGGGAACTCCTACGAGCAGTACTTC
TRBV11-2	NA	NA	TRBJ1-2	CASSPITRTYTF	TGTGCCAGCAGCCCAATTACACGGACCTACACCTTC
TRBV12-3/TRBV12-4	few	TRBD1	TRBJ1-1	CASSLGGQGKTEAFF	TGTGCCAGCAGTCTTGGCGGACAGGGGAAAACTGAAGCTTTCTTT
TRBV11-1	NA	NA	TRBJ2-7	CASSRSGRVYNEQYF	TGTGCCAGCAGCCGCTCCGGCCGGGTGTACAATGAGCAGTACTTC
TRBV6-1	NA	TRBD2	TRBJ2-7	CASSSGGLAYEQYF	TGTGCCAGCAGTTCGGGGGGGCTTGCCTACGAGCAGTACTTC
TRBV25-1	NA	NA	TRBJ2-3	CASRISPTDTQYF	TGTGCCAGCAGAATTAGCCCCACAGATACGCAGTATTTT
TRBV24-1	many	TRBD2	TRBJ2-3	CATSETGTRATDTQYF	TGTGCCACCAGCGAGACCGGGACTAGGGCCACAGATACGCAGTATTTT
TRBV11-3	few	NA	TRBJ2-1	CASSLVGLGDNEQFF	TGTGCCAGCAGCTTAGTTGGGCTGGGGGACAATGAGCAGTTCTTC
TRBV6-1	NA	NA	TRBJ2-1	CASTRASNEQFF	TGTGCCAGCACACGAGCCTCAAATGAGCAGTTCTTC
TRBV7-8	few	TRBD1	TRBJ2-3	CASSSGQGADTQYF	TGTGCCAGCAGCTCCGGACAGGGGGCAGATACGCAGTATTTT
TRBV5-4	NA	TRBD2	TRBJ2-3	CASSPLAGGATDTQYF	TGTGCCAGCAGCCCCCTAGCGGGAGGGGCCACAGATACGCAGTATTTT
TRBV7-3	few	TRBD1	TRBJ2-2	CASSSGQGAGRAGELFF	TGTGCCAGCAGCTCTGGACAGGGAGCGGGTCGGGCCGGGGAGCTGTTTTTT
TRBV27	NA	TRBD1	TRBJ1-1	CASSFSFGTGGPEAFF	TGTGCCAGCAGTTTTAGTTTTGGGACAGGGGGCCCTGAAGCTTTCTTT
TRBV7-3	NA	NA	TRBJ2-1	CASSPPGEGAPRDEQFF	TGTGCCAGCAGCCCCCCCGGGGAAGGCGCCCCAAGGGATGAGCAGTTCTTC
TRBV7-8	many	NA	TRBJ1-1	CASSLVGGSRNTEAFF	TGTGCCAGCAGCTTAGTGGGGGGATCTCGGAACACTGAAGCTTTCTTT
TRBV7-2	NA	TRBD1	TRBJ1-5	CASSETGNNQPQHF	TGTGCCAGCAGCGAGACAGGGAACAATCAGCCCCAGCATTTT
TRBV11-2	many	NA	TRBJ2-5	CASSLTTETQYF	TGTGCCAGCAGCCTTACGACGGAGACCCAGTACTTC
TRBV12-3/TRBV12-4	medium-sized	TRBD2	TRBJ2-1	CASSDPTSGRRGTQFF	TGTGCCAGCAGTGACCCGACTAGCGGGAGGCGGGGGACCCAGTTCTTC
TRBV10-2	medium-sized	TRBD2	TRBJ2-1	CASRPRGDDNEQFF	TGCGCCAGCAGACCACGGGGGGATGACAATGAGCAGTTCTTC
TRBV6-1	many	TRBD1	TRBJ2-1	CASSPPRQGARETQFF	TGTGCCAGCAGTCCCCCGCGGCAGGGGGCTCGGGAGACCCAGTTCTTC
TRBV27	few	NA	TRBJ1-2	CASSVDRNYGYTF	TGTGCCAGCAGTGTCGACAGGAACTATGGCTACACCTTC
TRBV27	few	TRBD2	TRBJ2-4	CASSTGGSGEQYF	TGTGCCAGCAGTACCGGGGGGTCTGGTGAGCAGTACTTC
TRBV7-9	few	NA	TRBJ1-5	CASSFSSNQPQHF	TGTGCCAGCAGCTTCTCAAGCAATCAGCCCCAGCATTTT
TRBV6-1	many	TRBD2	TRBJ2-1	CASSLAGGYEQFF	TGTGCCAGCAGTCTAGCGGGGGGCTACGAGCAGTTCTTC
TRBV6-1	few	TRBD1	TRBJ2-1	CASGYRGNEQFF	TGTGCCAGCGGCTACAGGGGTAATGAGCAGTTCTTC
TRBV7-2	large	NA	TRBJ2-7	CASSFFRTDSYEQYF	TGTGCCAGCAGCTTCTTCCGGACAGACTCCTACGAGCAGTACTTC
TRBV12-3/TRBV12-4	NA	NA	TRBJ2-5	CASSFWDFGDNEQYF	TGTGCCAGCAGTTTCTGGGACTTCGGCGACAATGAGCAGTACTTC
TRBV11-2	NA	TRBD1	TRBJ2-1	CATGQGVRNEQFF	TGTGCAACCGGGCAGGGGGTGAGGAATGAGCAGTTCTTC
TRBV12-3/TRBV12-4	NA	NA	TRBJ2-2	CASSPRGRTGELFF	TGTGCCAGCAGTCCTCGTGGACGGACCGGGGAGCTGTTTTTT
TRBV10-3	few	TRBD1	TRBJ1-2	CAISTPGQDLSGYTF	TGTGCCATCAGTACCCCGGGACAGGATTTGAGCGGCTACACCTTC
TRBV7-9	NA	TRBD2	TRBJ2-1	CASYKGGGFQETQFF	TGTGCCAGCTACAAGGGCGGGGGGTTCCAAGAGACCCAGTTCTTC
TRBV6-1	NA	TRBD1	TRBJ1-1	CASRAGTGGRGTEAFF	TGTGCCAGCAGGGCCGGGACAGGGGGCCGAGGAACTGAAGCTTTCTTT
TRBV7-2	medium-sized	TRBD2	TRBJ2-1	CASNLAGAYNEQFF	TGTGCCAGCAACTTAGCGGGAGCTTACAATGAGCAGTTCTTC
TRBV27	NA	TRBD1	TRBJ2-6	CASSPTRQGAGANVLTF	TGTGCCAGCAGTCCGACGAGACAGGGTGCTGGGGCCAACGTCCTGACTTTC
TRBV6-6	large	NA	TRBJ2-5	CASSYGLGQETQYF	TGTGCCAGCAGTTACGGCCTAGGACAAGAGACCCAGTACTTC
TRBV7-2	medium-sized	TRBD2	TRBJ2-7	CASSSPTSGGLSSYNEQYF	TGTGCCAGCAGCAGCCCTACTAGCGGGGGTCTGAGCTCCTACAATGAGCAGTACTTC
TRBV11-3	medium-sized	TRBD2	TRBJ2-7	CASSLVGGSRYEQYF	TGTGCCAGCAGCTTAGTCGGCGGGAGCAGGTACGAGCAGTACTTC
TRBV12-3/TRBV12-4	few	TRBD2	TRBJ2-1	CASRAGLAGGNEQFF	TGTGCCAGCAGGGCTGGACTAGCGGGAGGAAATGAGCAGTTCTTC